Listed here are 9 T cell receptor beta chains from one sample, sequenced in a study of shared clonotypes between healthy human individuals (dated by TCRdb to about 2020). Library preparation used the immunoSEQ multiplex PCR assay. Entries here come from immuneACCESS through TCRdb and include only in-frame sequences with V and J called. Some clones fail to appear in such tables; in the studies checked, an unresolved V gene covers under half of the shortfall, and the cause of the remainder is unknown. This sample is represented by over a million clones; roughly 96% of them were singletons. About 1.2% of the sample comes from the top ten. The sequenced material came from naive CD4+ T cells sorted from blood. The cell subset or site label, as the study defines it: CD45RA+ positively selected. All receptors derive from a man aged 25 to 40 in good health.

This chain joins TRBV7-9 and TRBJ2-3; D is unresolved. The CDR3 contains 14 residues. Trimming pared 0 bases from V and 2 bases from J, leaving 6 bases between. Germline V CDR1 and CDR2: SEHNR, FQNEAQ (reference sequence). The CDR3 nucleotides are TGTGCCAGCAGCTTAGCATCGTACACAGATACGCAGTATTTT. It translates to CASSLASYTDTQYF. Full variable domain (outside the CDR3, taken from reference TRBV7-9 and TRBJ2-3): DTGVSQNPRHKITKRGQNVTFRCDPISEHNRLYWYRQTLGQGPEFLTYFQNEAQLEKSRLLSDRFSAERPKGSFSTLEIQRTEQGDSAMYLCASSLASYTDTQYFGPGTRLTVL.

This CDR3 reads CASSVGSGVVTEAFF. As DNA, the CDR3 is TGTGCCAGCAGCGTAGGATCAGGGGTGGTTACTGAAGCTTTCTTT. V usage is TRBV9 and J usage is TRBJ1-1; D perhaps matches TRBD1 (6 bases). The germline V and J ends were trimmed by 0 bases and 5 bases, with 14 bases remaining between them. The CDR3 has 15 amino acids. Germline V lookup: CDR1 SGDLS, CDR2 YYNGEE.

CDR3 DNA: TGTGCCAGCAGCTTAGGAGGGAGGAACAATGAGCAGTTCTTC. It is translated as CASSLGGRNNEQFF. The chain is built from TRBV7-3 and TRBJ2-1; D possibly corresponds to TRBD2 (6 bases). CDR1 is SGHTA and CDR2 is FQGTGA in the germline V gene. V was clipped by 2 bases and J by 5 bases, with 10 bases between them. There are 14 residues in the CDR3.

Only one count was recorded for this clone. Other DNA sequences of this sample code for an identical CDR3. V is TRBV5-4 and J is TRBJ2-3; 15 nucleotides match TRBD2. CDR1 is SGHNT and CDR2 is YYREEE in the germline V gene (reference sequence). The CDR3 is 16 amino acids. J lost 6 bases, V lost 3 bases, and 5 bases had no gene match. The CDR3 region is CASSSGTSGRTDTQYF. CDR3 coding DNA: TGTGCCAGCAGCTCCGGGACTAGCGGGAGGACGGATACGCAGTATTTT.

This chain joins TRBV5-1 and TRBJ2-7, with D perhaps matching TRBD1 (6 bases). The CDR3 covers 14 residues. Germline V CDR1 and CDR2: SGHRS, YFSETQ. V shed 4 bases and J shed 6 bases, with 17 bases lying between them. The CDR3 region has the DNA TGCGCCAGCAGCGCAGGGGTCCAGGGGTCCGAGCAGTACTTC. Translating it yields CASSAGVQGSEQYF.

V usage is TRBV7-2 and J usage is TRBJ2-7; D may be TRBD2 (5 bases). This CDR3 region has 14 residues. V shed 6 bases and J shed 0 bases, with 12 bases lying between them. Germline CDR1 reads SGHTA; CDR2 reads FQGNSA. The CDR3 DNA is TGTGCCAGCAGTTACATAGGGAGCTCCTACGAGCAGTACTTC. Translated: CASSYIGSSYEQYF.

The J gene is TRBJ1-2, the V gene TRBV27; 10 bases are a match to TRBD1. Germline CDR1 is MNHEY and CDR2 is SMNVEV (reference sequence). This CDR3 spans 14 amino acids. The junction had 3 bases not matched to a gene; V was cut back by 0 bases and J by 8 bases. DNA for the CDR3: TGTGCCAGCAGTTTATCCGACAGGGGGCAAGGCTACACCTTC. It yields the protein CASSLSDRGQGYTF.

This rearrangement joins TRBV28 to TRBJ1-1; the D is unclear. Per the germline V gene, CDR1 is MDHEN and CDR2 is SYDVKM. This CDR3 spans 14 amino acids. Trimming took off 6 bases at V and 1 base at J, with 12 bases between the two ends. The CDR3 DNA reads TGTGCCAGCAGCGCCCCCGACGGGAACACTGAAGCTTTCTTT. Protein sequence: CASSAPDGNTEAFF.

V gene TRBV10-3 combines with J gene TRBJ2-2, with 13 bases matching TRBD2. The CDR3 is 18 residues long. V shed 3 bases, J shed 5 bases, and the junction held 9 bases outside the gene matches. The germline V gene encodes CDR1 ENHRY and CDR2 SYGVKD. The CDR3 DNA is TGTGCCATCAGTGAAAAACTAGCGGGAGGGCCTCAAACCGGGGAGCTGTTTTTT. Protein: CAISEKLAGGPQTGELFF.